The entry that follows covers one T cell receptor beta chain sequence. Trimming removed 3 bases at V and 3 bases at J, with 10 bases between. The CDR3 totals 14 residues. CDR1 and CDR2 from the germline V gene are KGHSH and LQKENI. This entry comes from a study of blood T cell repertoires in COVID-19. Study-level information: Whether acute or convalescent, the COVID-19 samples came from the United States, Italy and Spain. The cDNA or gDNA used as material had been derived from T cells, B-cell-depleted T cells, or PBMCs.

Source study methods: Counts of nucleated cells, estimated from reference gene primer amplification, were obtained. Profiled with immunoSEQ multiplex PCR; TCRdb holds only in-frame clones, not every one. V, J and clone size were drawn from that table, and D and trimming were deduced from the DNA. The table records some 140,000 clones, roughly 76% of them present only once. This chain connects TRBV18 to TRBJ2-3, with D possibly TRBD1 on 6 matching bases. The sample comprised peripheral blood. The TCR comes from a man older than 75 with acute or convalescent COVID-19. CDR3 residues: CASSPLQGTDTQYF. Written as DNA, the CDR3 is TGTGCCAGCTCACCTTTACAGGGTACAGATACGCAGTATTTT. The complete variable domain, with remaining parts taken from reference TRBV18 and TRBJ2-3, reads NAGVMQNPRHLVRRRGQEARLRCSPMKGHSHVYWYRQLPEEGLKFMVYLQKENIIDESGMPKERFSAEFPKEGPSILRIQQVVRGDSAAYFCASSPLQGTDTQYFGPGTRLTVL.